The clone carrying this T cell receptor (beta chain) was recorded many times. Its antigen is undetermined. The record originates from a study of Graves' ophthalmopathy and Graves' hyperthyroidism. Study findings and constraints: Most expanded thyroid clonotypes above 0.001 frequency also appeared in blood.

As the template, RNA transcripts were used to amplify TCR beta CDR3 regions. HTBI-primed first-round RT-PCR preceded second-round multiplex PCR. TCRdb passed the multiplex PCR reads through MiXCR, listing each CDR3 protein once. The table shows about 620,000 distinct CDR3 sequences, with approximately 22% occurring only once. The study recruited hyperthyroidism patients aged 18 to 65 who were newly diagnosed, under 2 months' duration. The source is a woman younger than 30 with stable Graves' hyperthyroidism. Some clones in this sample may be carry-over from other donors' samples. The source material was peripheral blood.

CDR3 region: CASRGVARQETQYF. Written as DNA, the CDR3 is TGTGCCAGCAGGGGAGTAGCGAGGCAAGAGACCCAGTACTTC. The V gene is TRBV3-1, the J gene TRBJ2-5; the D gene is possibly TRBD2 (5 bases). CDR3 size: 14 residues. Trimming shortened V by 6 bases and J by 2 bases, and 13 bases separated the two germline ends. Germline CDR1 LGHDT, CDR2 YNNKEL (reference sequence).